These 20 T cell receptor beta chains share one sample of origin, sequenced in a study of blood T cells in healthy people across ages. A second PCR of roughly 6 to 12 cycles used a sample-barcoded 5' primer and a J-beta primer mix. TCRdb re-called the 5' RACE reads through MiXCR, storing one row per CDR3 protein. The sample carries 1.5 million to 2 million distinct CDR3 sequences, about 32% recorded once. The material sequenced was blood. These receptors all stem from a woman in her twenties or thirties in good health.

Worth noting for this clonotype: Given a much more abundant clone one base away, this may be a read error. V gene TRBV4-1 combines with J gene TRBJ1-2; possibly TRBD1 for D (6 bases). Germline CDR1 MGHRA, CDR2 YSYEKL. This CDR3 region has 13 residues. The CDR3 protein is CTSSQGQTYGYTF. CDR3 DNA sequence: TGCACCAGCAGCCAAGGACAGACCTATGGCTACACCTTC.

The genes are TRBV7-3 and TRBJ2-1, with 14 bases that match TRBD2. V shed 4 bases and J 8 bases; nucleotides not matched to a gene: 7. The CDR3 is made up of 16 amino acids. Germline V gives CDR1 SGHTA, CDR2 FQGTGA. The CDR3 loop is CASSSGLAGVRDEQFF. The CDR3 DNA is TGTGCCAGCAGCTCGGGACTAGCGGGGGTTAGGGATGAGCAGTTCTTC.

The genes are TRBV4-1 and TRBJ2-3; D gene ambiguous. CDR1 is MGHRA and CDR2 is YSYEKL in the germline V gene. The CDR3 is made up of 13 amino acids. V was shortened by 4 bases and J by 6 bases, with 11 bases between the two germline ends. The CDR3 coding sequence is TGCGCCAGCAGCCCTCGGGTAGGGGATACGCAGTATTTT. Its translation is CASSPRVGDTQYF.

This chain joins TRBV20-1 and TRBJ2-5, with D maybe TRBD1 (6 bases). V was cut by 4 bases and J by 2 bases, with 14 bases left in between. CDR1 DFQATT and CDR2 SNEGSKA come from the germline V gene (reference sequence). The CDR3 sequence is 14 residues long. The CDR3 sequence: CSATPGQIQETQYF. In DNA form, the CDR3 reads TGCAGTGCTACCCCGGGACAAATACAAGAGACCCAGTACTTC.

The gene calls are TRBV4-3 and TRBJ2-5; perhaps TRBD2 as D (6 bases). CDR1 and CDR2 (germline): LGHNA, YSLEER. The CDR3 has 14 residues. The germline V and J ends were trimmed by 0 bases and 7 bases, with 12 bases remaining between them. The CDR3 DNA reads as TGCGCCAGCAGCCAAGATCTTCTGGGGGGGACCCAGTACTTC. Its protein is CASSQDLLGGTQYF.

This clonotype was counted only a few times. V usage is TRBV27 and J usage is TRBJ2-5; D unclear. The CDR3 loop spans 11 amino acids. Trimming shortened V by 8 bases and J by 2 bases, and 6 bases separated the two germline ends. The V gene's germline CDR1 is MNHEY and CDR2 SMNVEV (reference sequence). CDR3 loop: CASLLQETQYF. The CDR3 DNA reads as TGTGCCAGCCTGCTGCAAGAGACCCAGTACTTC.

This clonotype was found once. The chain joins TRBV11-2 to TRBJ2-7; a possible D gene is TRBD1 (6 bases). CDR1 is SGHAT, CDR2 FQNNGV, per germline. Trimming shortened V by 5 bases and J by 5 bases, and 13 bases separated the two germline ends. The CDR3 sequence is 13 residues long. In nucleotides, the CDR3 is TGTGCCAGCAGCCCGCAGGGGCTCGACGAGCAGTACTTC. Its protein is CASSPQGLDEQYF.

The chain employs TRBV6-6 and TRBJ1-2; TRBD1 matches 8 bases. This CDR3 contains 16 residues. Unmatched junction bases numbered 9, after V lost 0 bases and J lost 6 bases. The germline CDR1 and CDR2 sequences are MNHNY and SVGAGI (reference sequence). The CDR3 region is CASSYSGGQGYDGYTF. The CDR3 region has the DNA TGTGCCAGCAGTTACTCGGGTGGACAGGGCTACGATGGCTACACCTTC.

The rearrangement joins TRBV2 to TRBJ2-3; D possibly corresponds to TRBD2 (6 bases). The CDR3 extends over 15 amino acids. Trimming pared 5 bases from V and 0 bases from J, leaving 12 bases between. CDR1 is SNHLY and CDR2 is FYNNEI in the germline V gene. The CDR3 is CASSSSEASTDTQYF. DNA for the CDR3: TGTGCCAGCAGTTCTAGCGAGGCAAGCACAGATACGCAGTATTTT.

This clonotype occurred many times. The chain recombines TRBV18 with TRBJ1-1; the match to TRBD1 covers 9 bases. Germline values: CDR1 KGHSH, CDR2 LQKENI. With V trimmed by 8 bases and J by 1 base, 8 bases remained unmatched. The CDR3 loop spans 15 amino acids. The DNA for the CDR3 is TGTGCCAGCAGCCCGAGGACAGGGGCGAACACTGAAGCTTTCTTT. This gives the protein CASSPRTGANTEAFF.

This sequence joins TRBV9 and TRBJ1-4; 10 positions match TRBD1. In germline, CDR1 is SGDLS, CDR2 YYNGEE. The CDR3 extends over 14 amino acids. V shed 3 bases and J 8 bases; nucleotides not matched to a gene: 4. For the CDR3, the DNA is TGTGCCAGCAGCGCCGGGACAGGGGTCGAAAAACTGTTTTTT. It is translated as CASSAGTGVEKLFF.

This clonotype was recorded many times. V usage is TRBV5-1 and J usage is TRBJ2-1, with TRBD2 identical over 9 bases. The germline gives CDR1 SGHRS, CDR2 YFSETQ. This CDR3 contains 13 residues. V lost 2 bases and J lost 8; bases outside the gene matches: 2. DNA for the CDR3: TGCGCCAGCAGCTTTAGCGGGAGCTATGAGCAGTTCTTC. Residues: CASSFSGSYEQFF.

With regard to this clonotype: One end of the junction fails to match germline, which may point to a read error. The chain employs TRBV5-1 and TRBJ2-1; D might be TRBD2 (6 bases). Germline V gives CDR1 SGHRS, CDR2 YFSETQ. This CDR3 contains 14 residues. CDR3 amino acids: CAGSPAGTSNEQFF. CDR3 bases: TGCGCCGGCAGCCCGGCGGGGACTTCCAATGAGCAGTTCTTC.

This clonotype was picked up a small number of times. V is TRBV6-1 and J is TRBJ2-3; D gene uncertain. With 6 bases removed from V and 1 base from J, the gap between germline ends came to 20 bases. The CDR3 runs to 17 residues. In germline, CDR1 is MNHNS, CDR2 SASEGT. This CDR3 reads CASRSPFYSSGTDTQYF. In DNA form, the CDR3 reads TGTGCCAGCAGATCGCCCTTCTACAGTTCGGGCACAGATACGCAGTATTTT.

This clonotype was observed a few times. The CDR3 DNA reads as TGTGCCAGCAGTGAAGCGCTTGCCCTCAATCAGCCCCAGCATTTT. It translates to CASSEALALNQPQHF. The chain has TRBV2 and TRBJ1-5; D remains unclear. This CDR3 spans 15 amino acids. CDR1 is SNHLY, CDR2 FYNNEI, per germline. Trimming removed 0 bases from V and 3 bases from J, with 9 bases in between.

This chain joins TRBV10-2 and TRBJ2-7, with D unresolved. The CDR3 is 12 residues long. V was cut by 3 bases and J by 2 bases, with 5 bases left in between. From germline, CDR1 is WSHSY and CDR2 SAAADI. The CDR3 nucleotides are TGCGCCAGCAGTGACGTAGCCTACGAGCAGTACTTC. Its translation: CASSDVAYEQYF.

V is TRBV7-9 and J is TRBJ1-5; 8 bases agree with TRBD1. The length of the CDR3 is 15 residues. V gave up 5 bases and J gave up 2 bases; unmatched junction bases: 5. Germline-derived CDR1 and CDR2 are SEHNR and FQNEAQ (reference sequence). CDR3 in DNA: TGTGCCAGCAGCCCGCAGGGGGCTGGCAATCAGCCCCAGCATTTT. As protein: CASSPQGAGNQPQHF.

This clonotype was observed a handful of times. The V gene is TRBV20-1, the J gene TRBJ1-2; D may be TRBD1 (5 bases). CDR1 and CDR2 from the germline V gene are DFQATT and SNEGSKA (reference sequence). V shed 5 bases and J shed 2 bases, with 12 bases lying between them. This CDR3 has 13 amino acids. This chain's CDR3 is CSASTTENYGYTF. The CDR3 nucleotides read TGCAGTGCTTCCACGACAGAGAACTATGGCTACACCTTC.

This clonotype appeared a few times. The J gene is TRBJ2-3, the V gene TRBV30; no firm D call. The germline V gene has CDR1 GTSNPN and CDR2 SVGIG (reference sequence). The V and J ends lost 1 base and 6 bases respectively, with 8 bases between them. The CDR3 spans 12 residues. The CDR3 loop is CAWSDINDTQYF. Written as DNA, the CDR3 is TGTGCCTGGAGTGACATTAACGATACGCAGTATTTT. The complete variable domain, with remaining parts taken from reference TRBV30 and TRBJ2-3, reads SQTIHQWPATLVQPVGSPLSLECTVEGTSNPNLYWYRQAAGRGLQLLFYSVGIGQISSEVPQNLSASRPQDRQFILSSKKLLLSDSGFYLCAWSDINDTQYFGPGTRLTVL.

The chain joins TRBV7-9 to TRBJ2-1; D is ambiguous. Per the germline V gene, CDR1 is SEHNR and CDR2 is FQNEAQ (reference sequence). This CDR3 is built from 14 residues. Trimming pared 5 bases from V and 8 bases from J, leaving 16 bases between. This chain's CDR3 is CASSPGPIWDEQFF. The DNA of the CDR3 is TGTGCCAGCAGCCCTGGACCGATTTGGGATGAGCAGTTCTTC.